This record concerns one T cell receptor beta chain sequence. Its antigen is not known. Trimming took 0 bases from V and 6 from J, leaving 6 bases between them. The CDR3 is made up of 12 amino acids. Germline V gene lookup returns CDR1 MNHNY and CDR2 SVGAGI (reference sequence). This record comes from a study of shared clonotypes between healthy human individuals. Broader study findings: All-four-donor shared clonotypes had higher generation probabilities than non-shared clonotypes did. As a rule, naive subsets had a larger estimated richness than memory subsets.

Genomic DNA of every subset was divided equally among multiple immunoSEQ plates. TCRdb's copy holds only in-frame clones and misses some; the assay was immunoSEQ multiplex PCR. The sample contains about 2 million clones, about 95% of which appear only once. Sequenced material: naive CD4+ T cells sorted from blood. Subset of the sample: CD45RA+ positively selected. The gene calls are TRBV6-6 and TRBJ2-7; D gene ambiguous. The receptor was isolated from a man between 18 and 29 years old in good health. CDR3 DNA sequence: TGTGCCAGCAGTTACTCTTGGGGCGAGCAGTACTTC. Protein: CASSYSWGEQYF.